This T cell receptor (beta chain) was retrieved from a study of T cells after yellow fever vaccination. Study results and caveats: Abundant bulk-population clonotypes could contaminate the FACS-sorted repertoires. The booster saw the reappearance of most primary-vaccination clones (about 95% CD4, 80% to 90% CD8).

Each CDR3 protein gets one entry after TCRdb re-called the 5' RACE reads with MiXCR. The sample includes about 120,000 distinct CDR3 sequences, roughly 15% of them seen just once. This clonotype was seen ten or more times. The antigen is undetermined. Germline values: CDR1 MGHRA, CDR2 YSYEKL. This CDR3 comprises 15 residues. The V end was cut by 1 base, the J end by 5 bases, with 12 bases between. The sample here was CD8+ T cells sorted from PBMCs, taken 5 days after the yellow fever booster vaccination. The V gene is TRBV4-1, the J gene TRBJ2-4; a possible D gene is TRBD2 (7 bases). This TCR was sampled from a man between 18 and 35 years old who received the YFV17D yellow fever vaccine. This CDR3 is CASSQAWGGQNIQYF. CDR3 DNA sequence: TGCGCCAGCAGCCAAGCCTGGGGGGGCCAAAACATTCAGTACTTC.